The present T cell receptor (beta chain) was sequenced within a study of blood T cell repertoires in COVID-19. Study overall: The analysed material was cDNA or gDNA that came from T cells, B-cell-depleted T cells, or PBMCs.

Losses at the gene ends were 8 bases for V and 2 bases for J; bases not matched to a gene: 10. CDR1 and CDR2 from the germline V gene are SEHNR and FQNEAQ (reference sequence). The CDR3 covers 15 residues. Per the study methods: Estimated nucleated cell counts came from reference gene primer amplification. Profiling relied on immunoSEQ multiplex PCR, and the TCRdb table lists in-frame clones only, not all of them. V and J calls and clone size are given by that table; D and trimming were obtained from the DNA. The table has some 320,000 clones, roughly nine tenths seen once. This TCR came from a man aged 60 to 75 who had recovered from COVID-19. The genes are TRBV7-9 and TRBJ2-3; the match to TRBD1 covers 7 bases. Sequenced material: PBMCs or T cells enriched from blood (not recorded which). The CDR3 protein is CASGKTGANTDTQYF. The CDR3 nucleotides read TGTGCCAGCGGTAAAACAGGGGCCAACACAGATACGCAGTATTTT. Filled out from reference TRBV7-9 and TRBJ2-3, the complete variable domain reads DTGVSQNPRHKITKRGQNVTFRCDPISEHNRLYWYRQTLGQGPEFLTYFQNEAQLEKSRLLSDRFSAERPKGSFSTLEIQRTEQGDSAMYLCASGKTGANTDTQYFGPGTRLTVL.